The 10 T cell receptor beta chains reported below all come from one sample, sequenced in a study of cytomegalovirus exposure and HLA in healthy donors (dated by TCRdb to about 2017). Library preparation used the immunoSEQ multiplex PCR assay. A mixture of 60 forward primers for TCR Vbeta segments and 13 reverse primers for TCR Jbeta segments was used in the multiplex PCR. In its TCRdb copy, this immuneACCESS table keeps in-frame sequences only and misses some clones. Where compared with another copy, unresolved V genes explain less than half of these, and the others have no known cause. The sample's table lists a count of about 41,000 clones. The top ten clonotypes cover more than 5.5% of the sample. Sample: PBMCs. All receptors come from a man aged 30 to 45 in good health and CMV-seronegative.

V is TRBV7-9 and J is TRBJ2-5, with D possibly being TRBD1 (6 bases). The tail of the sequence fits TRBJ2-7 better, so the J call may be wrong. Germline lookup yields CDR1 SEHNR and CDR2 FQNEAQ (reference sequence). The CDR3 is 14 amino acids. The CDR3, as DNA: TGTGCCAGCAGCTTAGTAGGGGGTTCCTACGAGCAGTACTTC. Translation gives CASSLVGGSYEQYF.

The chain recombines TRBV7-8 with TRBJ2-5; TRBD1 matches 8 bases. Germline V gene data show CDR1 as SGHVS and CDR2 as FQNEAQ. The CDR3 sequence is 13 residues long. V dropped 5 bases and J dropped 3; count of bases not matched to a gene: 2. The CDR3 sequence is CASSRTGKETQYF. CDR3 coding DNA: TGTGCCAGCAGCCGGACAGGGAAAGAGACCCAGTACTTC.

The CDR3 DNA reads as TGCGCCAGCAGCCTAGCGGGAGTGAATACCGGGGAGCTGTTTTTT. It translates to CASSLAGVNTGELFF. The rearrangement uses TRBV4-1 and TRBJ2-2; 9 bases map to TRBD2. The V gene's germline CDR1 is MGHRA and CDR2 YSYEKL. The V and J ends lost 4 bases and 5 bases, in that order; junction bases with no gene match: 5. The CDR3 sequence is 15 residues long.

The chain has TRBV7-9 and TRBJ2-1; D unclear. CDR3 length: 12 amino acids. Germline assignment: CDR1 SEHNR and CDR2 FQNEAQ (reference sequence). Deletions cut 3 bases from V and 12 bases from J, with 12 bases between. The DNA for the CDR3 is TGTGCCAGCAGCTTTGAGGCTATAGGGCAGTTCTTC. This sequence encodes CASSFEAIGQFF.

This chain connects TRBV27 to TRBJ1-4; the D is unclear. V shed 5 bases and J shed 0 bases, with 13 bases lying between them. Germline CDR1 is MNHEY and CDR2 is SMNVEV (reference sequence). The CDR3 is 16 residues long. The CDR3 coding sequence is TGTGCCAGCAGTGGGCTCGGTGGAACAACTAATGAAAAACTGTTTTTT. This gives the protein CASSGLGGTTNEKLFF. The variable domain in full, with the rest retrieved from reference TRBV27 and TRBJ1-4, is EAQVTQNPRYLITVTGKKLTVTCSQNMNHEYMSWYRQDPGLGLRQIYYSMNVEVTDKGDVPEGYKVSRKEKRNFPLILESPSPNQTSLYFCASSGLGGTTNEKLFFGSGTQLSVL.

This chain's CDR3 is CSARDANEQFF. The CDR3 nucleotides read TGCAGTGCTAGAGATGCGAATGAGCAGTTCTTC. This chain links TRBV20-1 with TRBJ2-1; D not certain. This CDR3 region has 11 residues. V was pared by 0 bases and J by 7 bases, with 4 bases between. The germline V gene has CDR1 DFQATT and CDR2 SNEGSKA (reference sequence).

V gene TRBV15 combines with J gene TRBJ2-5; 13 bases align to TRBD2. The CDR3 has 16 residues. Trimming removed 3 bases from V and 6 bases from J; junction bases left unmatched: 7. The germline gives CDR1 LNHNV, CDR2 YYDKDF (reference sequence). The CDR3 protein is CATSSGLAGVLKTQYF. As DNA, the CDR3 is TGTGCCACCAGCAGCGGACTAGCGGGAGTCCTAAAGACCCAGTACTTC.

The chain joins TRBV5-6 to TRBJ1-1, with 9 bases identical to TRBD1. Unmatched junction bases numbered 7, after V lost 1 base and J lost 6 bases. The germline V gene encodes CDR1 SGHDT and CDR2 YYEEEE. This CDR3 is 15 amino acids long. The CDR3 reads CASSLKYRGLAEAFF. In DNA, the CDR3 is TGTGCCAGCAGCTTGAAGTACAGGGGGCTCGCTGAAGCTTTCTTT.

Of note for this clone: The germline gene is not matched at one end of the junction; a read error may be the cause. The J gene is TRBJ2-5, the V gene TRBV7-7, with TRBD2 identical over 11 bases. Germline V gene lookup returns CDR1 SSHAT and CDR2 FNYEAQ (reference sequence). The CDR3 has 17 amino acids. The CDR3 loop reads CASSLATSGAFGETQYF. CDR3 DNA sequence: TGTGCTAGCAGCTTAGCGACTAGCGGGGCGTTTGGAGAGACCCAGTACTTC.

The chain's CDR3 is CASSLDAGQGVRYEQYF. The CDR3 DNA follows: TGTGCCAGCAGCTTAGACGCGGGACAGGGGGTGAGGTACGAGCAGTACTTC. The chain combines TRBV7-9 with TRBJ2-7; 11 bases are a match to TRBD1. The CDR3 has 17 amino acids. The germline CDR1 and CDR2 sequences are SEHNR and FQNEAQ (reference sequence). V lost 1 base, J lost 4 bases, and 9 bases stayed unmatched.